This TCR beta chain was retrieved from a study of PD-1 blockade in classical Hodgkin lymphoma. Data came from immunoSEQ multiplex PCR; TCRdb stores just in-frame clones and leaves some out. The sample holds more than 90,000 clones; 80% to 90% are singletons and the top ten take roughly 15%. The CDR3 sequence is 16 residues long. Germline V gene data show CDR1 as SGHNT and CDR2 as YYREEE (reference sequence). Between the trimmed V and J ends, which lost 3 bases and 3 bases, there was a span of 15 bases. A word on this clone: Its antigen is not identified.

All patients relapsed after autologous stem cell transplantation, and brentuximab vedotin exposure varied. Study-wide results and caveats: The diversity seen at baseline in complete responders resembled that of newly diagnosed patients.

This TCR came from a human donor with classical Hodgkin lymphoma. This specimen was peripheral blood mononuclear cells (PBMCs), taken before the second cycle of nivolumab. This chain connects TRBV5-4 to TRBJ1-4; D call uncertain. CDR3 in amino acids: CASSSGWGAANEKLFF. CDR3 in DNA: TGTGCCAGCAGCTCGGGGTGGGGTGCGGCTAATGAAAAACTGTTTTTT.